What follows is one T cell receptor (beta chain) and its context. Its target is unknown. The data belong to a study of cytomegalovirus exposure and HLA in healthy donors. At the level of the study: The approximately 120 validation repertoires matched the approximately 670 first-cohort repertoires in platform, a later analysis reported. The study, taken as a whole, reports: Rarity held for most TCR sequences, but there were some public TCRs that occurred in many donors. Associated with cytomegalovirus, according to the listing, were 150 to 200 TCR beta chains.

The protocol was immunoSEQ multiplex PCR, while the TCRdb copy is restricted to in-frame clones and leaves out a portion. The sample contains roughly 300,000 clones, roughly 87% of which appear only once. The CDR3 contains 16 residues. Germline lookup yields CDR1 SGHTA and CDR2 FQGNSA. Unmatched junction bases numbered 4, after V lost 0 bases and J lost 2 bases. The donors were part of the validation cohort, which consisted of approximately 110 subjects and was separate from the first cohort of several hundred subjects. The source is a woman aged 25 to 39 in good health and CMV-seropositive. The rearrangement uses TRBV7-2 and TRBJ1-5; TRBD1 agrees at 7 bases. The sequencing input was PBMCs. In DNA form, the CDR3 reads TGTGCCAGCAGCTTAGCGACAGGGTTTGGCAATCAGCCCCAGCATTTT. This sequence encodes CASSLATGFGNQPQHF. The whole variable domain, filled in from reference TRBV7-2 and TRBJ1-5, reads GAGVSQSPSNKVTEKGKDVELRCDPISGHTALYWYRQSLGQGLEFLIYFQGNSAPDKSGLPSDRFSAERTGGSVSTLTIQRTQQEDSAVYLCASSLATGFGNQPQHFGDGTRLSIL.